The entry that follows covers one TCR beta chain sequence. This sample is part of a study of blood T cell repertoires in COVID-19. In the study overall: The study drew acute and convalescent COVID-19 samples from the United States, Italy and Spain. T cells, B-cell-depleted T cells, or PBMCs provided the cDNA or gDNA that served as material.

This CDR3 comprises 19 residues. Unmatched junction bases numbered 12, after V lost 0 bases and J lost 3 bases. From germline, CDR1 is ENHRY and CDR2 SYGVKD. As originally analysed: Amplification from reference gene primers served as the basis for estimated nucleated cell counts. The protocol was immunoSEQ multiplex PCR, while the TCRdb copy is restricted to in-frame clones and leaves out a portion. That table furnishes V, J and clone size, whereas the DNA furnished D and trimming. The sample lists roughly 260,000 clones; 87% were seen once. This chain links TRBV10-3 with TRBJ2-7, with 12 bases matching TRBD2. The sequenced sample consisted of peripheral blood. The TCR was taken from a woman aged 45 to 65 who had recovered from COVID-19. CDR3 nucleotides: TGTGCCATCAGTGAGTCGACGACTAGCGGGGGCCCAATCCGCTACGAGCAGTACTTC. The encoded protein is CAISESTTSGGPIRYEQYF.